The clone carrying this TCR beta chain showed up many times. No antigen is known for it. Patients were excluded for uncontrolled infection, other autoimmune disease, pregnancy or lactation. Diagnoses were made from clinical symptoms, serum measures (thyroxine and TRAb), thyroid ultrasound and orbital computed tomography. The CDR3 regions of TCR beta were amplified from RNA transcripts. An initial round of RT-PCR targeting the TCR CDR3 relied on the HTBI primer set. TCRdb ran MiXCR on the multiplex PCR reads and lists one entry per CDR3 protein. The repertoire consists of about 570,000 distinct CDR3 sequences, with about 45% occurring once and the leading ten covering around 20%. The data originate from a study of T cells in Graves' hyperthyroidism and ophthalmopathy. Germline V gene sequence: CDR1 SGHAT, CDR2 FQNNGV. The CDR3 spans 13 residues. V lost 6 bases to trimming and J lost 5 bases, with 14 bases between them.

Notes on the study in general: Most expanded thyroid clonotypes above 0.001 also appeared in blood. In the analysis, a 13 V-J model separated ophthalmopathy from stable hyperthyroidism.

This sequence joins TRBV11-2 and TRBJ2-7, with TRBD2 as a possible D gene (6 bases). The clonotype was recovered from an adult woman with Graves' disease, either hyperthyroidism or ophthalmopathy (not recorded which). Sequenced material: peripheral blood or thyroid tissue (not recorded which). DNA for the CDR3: TGTGCCAGCAGTCTGGAGGGGTGGGACGAGCAGTACTTC. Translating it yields CASSLEGWDEQYF.